This T cell receptor (beta chain) was sequenced in a study of blood T cells in healthy people across ages. Regarding the study as a whole: Observed TCR beta diversity showed a strong correlation with the percentage of naive T cells as measured by flow cytometry. Long-lived and aged donors differed, with more naive CD4+ cells and higher diversity in the long-lived.

Sample-barcoded 5' priming and a J-beta primer mix drove a second PCR of roughly 6 to 12 cycles. MiXCR, run by TCRdb on the 5' RACE reads, gives a single entry per CDR3 protein. Of around 1,900,000 distinct CDR3 sequences in the sample, more than 35% were seen once. With regard to this clonotype: What it binds is not known.

This CDR3 spans 13 amino acids. V lost 1 base, J lost 5 bases, and 9 bases lay in between. In germline, CDR1 is MNHNS, CDR2 SASEGT. This TCR came from a human donor in good health. Sample: blood. V is TRBV6-1 and J is TRBJ2-7, with D tentatively TRBD2 (6 bases). The DNA for the CDR3 is TGTGCCAGCAGTGAAGAGGGGAGGAACGAGCAGTACTTC. Protein sequence: CASSEEGRNEQYF.